This T cell receptor beta chain emerged from a study of human T cells and chemical hapten exposure. Study-wide results and limits: DPC sensitization left the count of TCRs above 1 in 1000 unchanged.

This clonotype appeared many times. Antigen: not known. A read error may account for a junction end that differs from germline. The CDR3 sequence is 14 residues long. Germline values: CDR1 SSHAT, CDR2 FNYEAQ (reference sequence). Source study methods: With a range of about 20,000 to 700,000, the median per sample was roughly 95,000 TCRs. TCRdb analysed the RACE reads with MiXCR anew, one entry per CDR3 protein. The V and J calls shown here were made by TCRdb, not taken from the authors' results. The sample gives 75,000 to 100,000 distinct CDR3 sequences, approximately 9% of which show up once; about 3.1% is in the top ten. Noted time point: healthy volunteer bleed at 2 weeks. Unfractionated whole blood was the source from which total RNA was extracted.

This clonotype originated in a female donor in good health. Some clones in this sample may be carry-over from other donors' samples. Sequenced: whole blood. V usage is TRBV7-7 and J usage is TRBJ2-3; no clear D. CDR3 coding DNA: TGTGCTAGCAGCTCCAACAGATCCACAGATACGCAGTATTTT. This codes for CASSSNRSTDTQYF.